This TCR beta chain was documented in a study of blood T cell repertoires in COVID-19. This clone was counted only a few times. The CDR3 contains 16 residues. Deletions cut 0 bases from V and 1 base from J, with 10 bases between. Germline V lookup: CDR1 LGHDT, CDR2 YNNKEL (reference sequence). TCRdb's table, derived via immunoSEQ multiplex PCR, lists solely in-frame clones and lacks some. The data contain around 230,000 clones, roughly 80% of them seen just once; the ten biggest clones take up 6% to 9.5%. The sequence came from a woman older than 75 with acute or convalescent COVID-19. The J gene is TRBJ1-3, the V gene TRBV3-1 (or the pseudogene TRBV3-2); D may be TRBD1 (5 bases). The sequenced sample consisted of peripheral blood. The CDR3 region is CASSQDLGGSGNTIYF. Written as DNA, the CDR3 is TGTGCCAGCAGCCAAGATTTGGGGGGATCTGGAAACACCATATATTTT.